This T cell receptor beta chain came from a study of CD4+ T cells in melanoma. Study-level points and caveats: In melanoma, neoantigen-specific CD4+ T cells reportedly differed in differentiation state. A reported correlation linked neoantigen-specific CD4+ T cells to CD8+, macrophage and B cell function.

For this clone: The antigen is not known.

Profiling relied on immunoSEQ multiplex PCR, and the TCRdb table lists in-frame clones only, not all of them. The data hold around 100,000 clones, with about 90% observed a single time. The sequenced sample was peripheral blood. This clonotype was sampled from a human donor with melanoma.

The DNA for the CDR3 is TGTGCCAGCAGCTTAAATCCTAAGTCAGATACGCAGTATTTT. It codes for CASSLNPKSDTQYF. The chain has TRBV11-2 and TRBJ2-3, with D unresolved. The CDR3 sequence is 14 residues long. Germline lookup yields CDR1 SGHAT and CDR2 FQNNGV. Trimming took 2 bases from V and 4 from J, leaving 10 bases between them. Combining the CDR3 with reference TRBV11-2 and TRBJ2-3 gives the whole variable domain EAGVAQSPRYKIIEKRQSVAFWCNPISGHATLYWYQQILGQGPKLLIQFQNNGVVDDSQLPKDRFSAERLKGVDSTLKIQPAKLEDSAVYLCASSLNPKSDTQYFGPGTRLTVL.